The present T cell receptor (beta chain) was sequenced within a study of T cell repertoires in cytomegalovirus infection. Concerning this clonotype itself: The antigen is undetermined.

TCRdb re-derived calls from the reads in MiXCR, one entry per CDR3 protein. The profile shows around 800,000 distinct CDR3 sequences, roughly 33% of them singletons. This TCR came from a human donor in good health (CMV status not recorded). Some clones in this sample may be carry-over from other donors' samples. Specimen: cultured CD8+ T cells from PBMCs, collected from culture after CMV antigen stimulation.

The CDR3 DNA reads as TGTGCCAGCAGTGGACTAAACGCCCACTTT. This encodes CASSGLNAHF. The genes are TRBV2 and TRBJ1-6; D is ambiguous. The CDR3 runs to 10 residues. Germline CDR1 SNHLY, CDR2 FYNNEI. Trimming took 4 bases from V and 18 from J, leaving 10 bases between them. The whole variable domain, remainder taken from reference TRBV2 and TRBJ1-6, is EPEVTQTPSHQVTQMGQEVILRCVPISNHLYFYWYRQILGQKVEFLVSFYNNEISEKSEIFDDQFSVERPDGSNFTLKIRSTKLEDSAMYFCASSGLNAHFGNGTRLTVT.